Below are 14 T cell receptor beta chains sequenced from a single sample in a study of blood T cell repertoires in COVID-19. Here immunoSEQ multiplex PCR was the method, and the copy in TCRdb shows in-frame clones only, minus some. The sample records about 98,000 clones, about 90% being singletons. The material sequenced was peripheral blood. Receptors were obtained from a man aged 45-65 years with active COVID-19.

This chain uses TRBV7-2 with TRBJ2-2, with D perhaps matching TRBD1 (5 bases). Germline V gene lookup returns CDR1 SGHTA and CDR2 FQGNSA. There are 17 residues in the CDR3. Trimming left V 6 bases short and J 2 bases short, with 19 bases between. The CDR3 loop is CASSQRLGLGNTGELFF. The CDR3 bases are TGTGCCAGCAGTCAAAGGCTGGGGCTAGGAAACACCGGGGAGCTGTTTTTT.

The rearrangement links TRBV5-1 to TRBJ1-4; the match to TRBD1 covers 9 bases. The CDR3 loop spans 16 amino acids. Trimming removed 4 bases from V and 4 bases from J; junction bases left unmatched: 8. CDR1 and CDR2 from the germline V gene are SGHRS and YFSETQ. CDR3 bases: TGCGCCAGCAGCACGTGGACAGGGGCCAGTAATGAAAAACTGTTTTTT. This codes for CASSTWTGASNEKLFF.

The chain joins TRBV11-2 to TRBJ2-5; TRBD1 aligns across 10 bases. With V trimmed by 6 bases and J by 5 bases, 6 bases remained unmatched. Per the germline V gene, CDR1 is SGHAT and CDR2 is FQNNGV. The CDR3 is 14 residues long. The CDR3 bases are TGTGCCAGCAGGTTGACAGGGGGCGAGGAGACCCAGTACTTC. It encodes CASRLTGGEETQYF.

V usage is TRBV2 and J usage is TRBJ2-5, with a weak D call TRBD2 (5 bases). V was trimmed by 4 bases and J by 5 bases, leaving 17 bases between them. From germline, CDR1 is SNHLY and CDR2 FYNNEI. CDR3 length: 15 residues. The CDR3 loop is CASSGEGGFGETQYF. CDR3 bases: TGTGCCAGCAGTGGGGAAGGAGGTTTCGGTGAGACCCAGTACTTC.

The CDR3 is CASSFTGDGNQPQHF. CDR3 DNA sequence: TGCGCCAGCAGTTTCACAGGGGATGGCAATCAGCCCCAGCATTTT. V is TRBV4-1 and J is TRBJ1-5, with 7 positions matching TRBD1. The germline CDR1 and CDR2 sequences are MGHRA and YSYEKL. The CDR3 length is 15 residues. V lost 6 bases and J lost 2; bases outside the gene matches: 7.

The V gene is TRBV5-5, the J gene TRBJ2-1, with D possibly TRBD2 on 7 matching bases. The CDR3 length is 17 residues. V was pared by 0 bases and J by 4 bases, with 17 bases between. CDR1 SGHKS and CDR2 YYEKEE come from the germline V gene (reference sequence). CDR3: CASSLAETGGPYNEQFF. CDR3 DNA sequence: TGTGCCAGCAGCTTGGCTGAGACGGGGGGCCCTTACAATGAGCAGTTCTTC.

J is TRBJ2-7 and V is TRBV2; no firm D call. The V gene lost 4 bases and the J gene lost 3 bases, with 7 bases spanning the gap. The CDR3 is made up of 12 amino acids. The germline V gene encodes CDR1 SNHLY and CDR2 FYNNEI. CDR3 nucleotide sequence: TGTGCCAGCAGTGGCCTGAGCTACGAGCAGTACTTC. It codes for CASSGLSYEQYF.

V and J are TRBV5-4 and TRBJ2-3; a weak D match, TRBD2 (6 bases). The CDR3 contains 13 residues. V gave up 3 bases and J gave up 6 bases, with 11 bases separating them. The germline V gene has CDR1 SGHNT and CDR2 YYREEE (reference sequence). CDR3 protein: CASSYTGGDTQYF. In DNA, the CDR3 is TGTGCCAGCAGCTATACTGGGGGGGATACGCAGTATTTT.

This chain joins TRBV3-1 (or the pseudogene TRBV3-2) and TRBJ2-5; 9 positions agree with TRBD2. The CDR3 length is 15 residues. J gave up 5 bases and V 8 bases, and 12 bases lay outside the gene matches. The V gene's germline CDR1 is LGHDT and CDR2 YNNKEL (reference sequence). The CDR3 here is CASPGVAGVSETQYF. DNA for the CDR3: TGTGCCAGCCCCGGGGTAGCGGGGGTTTCGGAGACCCAGTACTTC.

Here the CDR3 reads CASSRNLGRATDTQYF. The CDR3 region has the DNA TGTGCCAGCAGCCGGAACCTAGGCAGGGCCACAGATACGCAGTATTTT. The J gene is TRBJ2-3, the V gene TRBV6-2 or TRBV6-3; tentative D call: TRBD1 (5 bases). Germline V gives CDR1 MNHEY, CDR2 SVGEGT. The CDR3 is made up of 16 amino acids. Trimming cost V 6 bases and J 2 bases, with 18 bases left between them.

The chain couples TRBV12-3 or TRBV12-4 to TRBJ2-3; D gene uncertain. The V end lost 3 bases, the J end lost 6 bases, and 7 bases lay between the germline ends. The CDR3 is 12 amino acids. Here the CDR3 reads CASSLSLDTQYF. The DNA for the CDR3 is TGTGCCAGCAGTTTGTCCTTGGATACGCAGTATTTT.

CDR3 residues: CSVEEDGFIETQYF. For the CDR3, the DNA is TGCAGCGTTGAAGAAGACGGGTTTATAGAGACCCAGTACTTC. The J gene is TRBJ2-5, the V gene TRBV29-1; no definite D call. Germline values: CDR1 SQVTM, CDR2 ANQGSEA. The CDR3 is made up of 14 amino acids. The germline V and J ends were trimmed by 0 bases and 4 bases, with 12 bases remaining between them.

J is TRBJ2-7 and V is TRBV5-1; 8 nucleotides match TRBD1. The CDR3 loop spans 14 amino acids. V shed 5 bases and J 2 bases; nucleotides not matched to a gene: 6. Germline V gene sequence: CDR1 SGHRS, CDR2 YFSETQ. This CDR3 is CASSTGGLTYEQYF. CDR3 in DNA: TGCGCCAGCAGTACAGGGGGGTTGACCTACGAGCAGTACTTC. Complete variable domain (other parts from reference TRBV5-1 and TRBJ2-7): KAGVTQTPRYLIKTRGQQVTLSCSPISGHRSVSWYQQTPGQGLQFLFEYFSETQRNKGNFPGRFSGRQFSNSRSEMNVSTLELGDSALYLCASSTGGLTYEQYFGPGTRLTVT.

This chain joins TRBV2 and TRBJ1-1, with no clear D. Per the germline V gene, CDR1 is SNHLY and CDR2 is FYNNEI. This CDR3 has 14 amino acids. V was cut by 6 bases and J by 1 base, with 12 bases left in between. Here the CDR3 reads CASSPPFGNTEAFF. CDR3 sequence (DNA): TGTGCCAGCAGCCCCCCTTTCGGGAACACTGAAGCTTTCTTT.